These 16 T cell receptor beta chains share one sample of origin, sequenced in a study of T cell repertoires and HLA-DP antigens. The table came from immunoSEQ multiplex PCR; TCRdb's copy has only in-frame clones and leaves some out. This sample has some 110,000 clones, with 80% to 95% found just once. Antigen specificity for these receptors is unknown. Source material: CD4+ T cells from PBMCs. Every receptor here comes from a woman between 18 and 29 years old in good health and CMV-seronegative.

This clone was found once. The V call is TRBV29-1, the J call TRBJ1-5, with a possible D match to TRBD1 (6 bases). This CDR3 has 14 amino acids. Germline CDR1 reads SQVTM; CDR2 reads ANQGSEA. The ends were cut back, 5 bases at V and 0 bases at J, with 11 bases in the middle. The CDR3 DNA follows: TGCAGCGTTCGCGGCAGGGGTAGCAATCAGCCCCAGCATTTT. Protein product: CSVRGRGSNQPQHF.

The chain couples TRBV2 to TRBJ1-1; 10 bases line up with TRBD1. The CDR3 loop spans 13 amino acids. J lost 6 bases, V lost 6 bases, and 4 bases had no gene match. Germline lookup yields CDR1 SNHLY and CDR2 FYNNEI. Written as DNA, the CDR3 is TGTGCCAGCAGGGTCGGACAGGGGGCTGAAGCTTTCTTT. Translated, it gives CASRVGQGAEAFF.

The chain carries TRBV15 and TRBJ2-7; D remains unclear. Germline values: CDR1 LNHNV, CDR2 YYDKDF (reference sequence). The CDR3 sequence is 14 residues long. V lost 0 bases to trimming and J lost 2 bases, with 8 bases between them. In DNA form, the CDR3 reads TGTGCCACCAGCAGAGAGGGCAGAACCTACGAGCAGTACTTC. It encodes CATSREGRTYEQYF. Full variable domain (remainder filled in from reference TRBV15 and TRBJ2-7): DAMVIQNPRYQVTQFGKPVTLSCSQTLNHNVMYWYQQKSSQAPKLLFHYYDKDFNNEADTPDNFQSRRPNTSFCFLDIRSPGLGDTAMYLCATSREGRTYEQYFGPGTRLTVT.

The chain has TRBV14 and TRBJ2-1; 11 positions match TRBD2. Trimming removed 3 bases from V and 2 bases from J; junction bases left unmatched: 0. Per the germline V gene, CDR1 is SGHDN and CDR2 is FVKESK. CDR3 length: 15 amino acids. The CDR3 is CASSQTSGTYNEQFF. The DNA for the CDR3 is TGTGCCAGCAGCCAGACTAGCGGGACCTACAATGAGCAGTTCTTC. The complete variable domain, with remaining parts taken from reference TRBV14 and TRBJ2-1, reads EAGVTQFPSHSVIEKGQTVTLRCDPISGHDNLYWYRRVMGKEIKFLLHFVKESKQDESGMPNNRFLAERTGGTYSTLKVQPAELEDSGVYFCASSQTSGTYNEQFFGPGTRLTVL.

The sample holds many counts of this clone. The CDR3 is CASSLSNRANYGYTF. The DNA of the CDR3 is TGCGCCAGCAGCTTGTCGAACCGGGCCAACTATGGCTACACCTTC. This chain links TRBV5-1 with TRBJ1-2, with D unresolved. CDR3 length equals 15 residues. Germline loops: CDR1 SGHRS, CDR2 YFSETQ. The germline V and J ends were trimmed by 1 base and 2 bases, with 12 bases remaining between them.

The CDR3 spells CASSTDPGLISGANVLTF. CDR3 coding DNA: TGTGCCAGCAGCACTGACCCGGGACTGATCTCTGGGGCCAACGTCCTGACTTTC. The V call is TRBV7-9, the J call TRBJ2-6; a weak D match, TRBD2 (6 bases). There are 18 residues in the CDR3. The ends were cut back, 5 bases at V and 0 bases at J, with 17 bases in the middle. Germline V gives CDR1 SEHNR, CDR2 FQNEAQ (reference sequence).

The V gene is TRBV10-3, the J gene TRBJ2-5; 7 bases map to TRBD1. CDR1 is ENHRY and CDR2 is SYGVKD in the germline V gene. V was pared by 4 bases and J by 5 bases, with 4 bases of the junction left unmatched. This CDR3 spans 13 amino acids. The CDR3 here is CAISGQGQETQYF. In DNA form, the CDR3 reads TGTGCCATCAGTGGACAGGGCCAGGAGACCCAGTACTTC.

The V gene is TRBV7-9, the J gene TRBJ1-5; 11 nucleotides agree with TRBD1. The CDR3 totals 17 residues. Germline V gene data show CDR1 as SEHNR and CDR2 as FQNEAQ (reference sequence). V was clipped by 5 bases and J by 7 bases; unmatched bases: 13. The CDR3 region has the DNA TGTGCCAGCAGCCGAGAGAAAGGGACAGGGGGTGTCCAGCCCCAGCATTTT. Residues: CASSREKGTGGVQPQHF. Based on the CDR3 plus reference TRBV7-9 and TRBJ1-5, the full variable domain is DTGVSQNPRHKITKRGQNVTFRCDPISEHNRLYWYRQTLGQGPEFLTYFQNEAQLEKSRLLSDRFSAERPKGSFSTLEIQRTEQGDSAMYLCASSREKGTGGVQPQHFGDGTRLSIL.

The chain is built from TRBV18 and TRBJ2-5, with D perhaps matching TRBD1 or TRBD2 (5 bases each). Germline V lookup: CDR1 KGHSH, CDR2 LQKENI. Trimming left V 3 bases short and J 3 bases short, with 11 bases between. The CDR3 is 14 residues long. CDR3 sequence: CASSPVGTEETQYF. DNA of the CDR3: TGTGCCAGCTCACCGGTCGGGACGGAAGAGACCCAGTACTTC.

This chain uses TRBV28 with TRBJ1-5; no firm D call. With 3 bases removed from V and 0 bases from J, the gap between germline ends came to 12 bases. This CDR3 spans 16 amino acids. Germline V gene sequence: CDR1 MDHEN, CDR2 SYDVKM. The CDR3 loop is CASSFPGLISNQPQHF. The CDR3 DNA follows: TGTGCCAGCAGTTTTCCCGGACTTATTAGCAATCAGCCCCAGCATTTT.

This sequence joins TRBV29-1 and TRBJ1-2; TRBD1 matches 8 bases. CDR3 length: 11 residues. Germline lookup yields CDR1 SQVTM and CDR2 ANQGSEA. The V segment lost 7 bases and the J segment 8 bases; nucleotides outside the gene matches: 6. The CDR3 loop is CSAQGAGGYTF. CDR3 DNA: TGCAGCGCCCAGGGGGCGGGAGGCTACACCTTC.

This chain links TRBV6-5 with TRBJ2-7, with D perhaps matching TRBD1 (6 bases). CDR3 length equals 11 residues. Germline V gives CDR1 MNHEY, CDR2 SVGAGI. The germline V and J ends were trimmed by 7 bases and 6 bases, with 10 bases remaining between them. This chain's CDR3 is CASTNRVEQYF. CDR3 DNA: TGTGCCAGCACGAACAGGGTCGAGCAGTACTTC.

The CDR3 sequence: CASSSTDRGRDYGYTF. The CDR3 DNA sequence: TGTGCCAGCAGCTCGACCGACAGGGGACGGGACTATGGCTACACCTTC. V gene TRBV7-9 combines with J gene TRBJ1-2, with 8 bases fitting TRBD1. The germline V gene encodes CDR1 SEHNR and CDR2 FQNEAQ (reference sequence). The CDR3 sequence is 16 residues long. J gave up 3 bases and V 4 bases, and 10 bases lay outside the gene matches. The full variable domain, in which reference TRBV7-9 and TRBJ1-2 provide the parts outside the CDR3, is DTGVSQNPRHKITKRGQNVTFRCDPISEHNRLYWYRQTLGQGPEFLTYFQNEAQLEKSRLLSDRFSAERPKGSFSTLEIQRTEQGDSAMYLCASSSTDRGRDYGYTFGSGTRLTVV.

This clone showed up just once. V and J are TRBV7-6 and TRBJ2-3; 7 bases line up with TRBD2. The CDR3 runs 14 residues. Germline CDR1 and CDR2: SGHVS and FNYEAQ. With V trimmed by 1 base and J by 7 bases, 5 bases remained unmatched. This chain's CDR3 is CASSLEGGPNTQYF. DNA of the CDR3: TGTGCCAGCAGCTTAGAGGGAGGGCCGAATACGCAGTATTTT.

J is TRBJ1-4 and V is TRBV2; 7 bases match TRBD1. The length of the CDR3 is 16 residues. Germline assignment: CDR1 SNHLY and CDR2 FYNNEI. J lost 6 bases, V lost 6 bases, and 13 bases had no gene match. CDR3 loop: CASRGTGASGYEKLFF. CDR3 DNA: TGTGCCAGCAGGGGCACAGGGGCTAGCGGCTATGAAAAACTGTTTTTT.

The V and J genes are TRBV11-2 and TRBJ1-1; no clear D. The V gene lost 5 bases and the J gene lost 0 bases, with 19 bases spanning the gap. The CDR3 runs to 17 residues. Germline CDR1 is SGHAT and CDR2 is FQNNGV. This chain's CDR3 is CASSPLISSPMNTEAFF. In DNA form, the CDR3 reads TGTGCCAGCAGCCCCTTAATCTCCTCCCCGATGAACACTGAAGCTTTCTTT.